What follows are 17 T cell receptor beta chains derived from one specimen sequenced in a study of blood T cells in healthy people across ages. A second PCR, run for roughly 7 to 11 cycles, used a sample-barcoded 5' primer plus a J-beta primer mix. TCRdb independently ran MiXCR on the 5' RACE reads; one entry per CDR3 protein. The sample carries 380,000 or so distinct CDR3 sequences, roughly half recorded once. The specimen sequenced was blood. The receptor source for this set is a man between 60 and 70 years old in good health.

The rearrangement joins TRBV4-3 to TRBJ2-1, with D tentatively TRBD1 (6 bases). The CDR3 sequence is 16 residues long. The germline V and J ends were trimmed by 1 base and 8 bases, with 18 bases remaining between them. Germline V gene lookup returns CDR1 LGHNA and CDR2 YSLEER. CDR3 DNA: TGCGCCAGCAGCCAAGCGTTAGCCGGGACAACCGATGAGCAGTTCTTC. Protein sequence: CASSQALAGTTDEQFF.

The sample holds many counts of this clonotype. The chain has TRBV7-9 and TRBJ2-7; 7 bases map to TRBD1. Germline V gives CDR1 SEHNR, CDR2 FQNEAQ (reference sequence). CDR3 size: 14 residues. Unmatched junction bases numbered 6, after V lost 5 bases and J lost 2 bases. The CDR3 reads CASSPKGAPYEQYF. As DNA, the CDR3 is TGTGCCAGCAGCCCTAAGGGGGCCCCCTACGAGCAGTACTTC.

Comments on this clonotype: One junction end disagrees with the germline gene, perhaps due to a read error. The chain carries TRBV3-1 and TRBJ2-6, with TRBD1 matching over 12 bases. Germline CDR1 and CDR2: LGHDT and YNNKEL (reference sequence). This CDR3 spans 14 amino acids. For the CDR3, the DNA is TGCGGGACAGGGGGCGCAAAGGGGGCCAACGTCCTGACTTTC. Its translation is CGTGGAKGANVLTF.

The chain couples TRBV7-2 to TRBJ1-4, with 8 bases identical to TRBD1. The CDR3 consists of 17 residues. The germline V gene has CDR1 SGHTA and CDR2 FQGNSA. J gave up 2 bases and V 1 base, and 6 bases lay outside the gene matches. CDR3 sequence: CASSLVGRGRTNEKLFF. The CDR3 DNA sequence: TGTGCCAGCAGCTTAGTGGGCAGGGGGCGGACTAATGAAAAACTGTTTTTT.

The sample holds many counts of this clonotype. This rearrangement joins TRBV9 to TRBJ2-5; 10 bases align to TRBD2. Germline values: CDR1 SGDLS, CDR2 YYNGEE. V lost 4 bases and J lost 4; bases outside the gene matches: 10. The CDR3 contains 16 residues. The CDR3: CASSQEASGGLETQYF. CDR3 bases: TGTGCCAGCAGCCAAGAGGCTAGCGGGGGCTTAGAGACCCAGTACTTC. The variable domain in full, completed from reference TRBV9 and TRBJ2-5, reads DSGVTQTPKHLITATGQRVTLRCSPRSGDLSVYWYQQSLDQGLQFLIQYYNGEERAKGNILERFSAQQFPDLHSELNLSSLELGDSALYFCASSQEASGGLETQYFGPGTRLLVL.

This clonotype was detected many times. The rearrangement joins TRBV20-1 to TRBJ2-7, with D possibly being TRBD1 (5 bases). The length of the CDR3 is 14 residues. Trimming removed 0 bases from V and 2 bases from J, with 11 bases in between. Germline V lookup: CDR1 DFQATT, CDR2 SNEGSKA (reference sequence). The CDR3 here is CSARDNRSPYEQYF. CDR3 nucleotide sequence: TGCAGTGCTAGAGACAACAGGAGCCCCTACGAGCAGTACTTC.

The CDR3 coding sequence is TGTGCCAGCAGCGTAGACGGGGGGGCGGGAGAGACCCAGTACTTC. Translating gives CASSVDGGAGETQYF. The chain recombines TRBV9 with TRBJ2-5; TRBD2 agrees at 8 bases. V trimming: 0 bases; J trimming: 4 bases; junction bases outside the gene matches: 5. The CDR3 is 15 amino acids. The germline gives CDR1 SGDLS, CDR2 YYNGEE.

This chain links TRBV2 with TRBJ2-5, with a weak D call TRBD1 (6 bases). Germline loops: CDR1 SNHLY, CDR2 FYNNEI. This CDR3 comprises 14 residues. The germline V and J ends were trimmed by 2 bases and 11 bases, with 18 bases remaining between them. CDR3 protein: CASSEQQGATQQYF. The CDR3 DNA is TGTGCCAGCAGTGAACAACAGGGAGCCACGCAGCAGTACTTC.

This clonotype was observed at least ten times. The rearrangement links TRBV10-2 to TRBJ2-1; TRBD2 aligns across 7 bases. Germline V lookup: CDR1 WSHSY, CDR2 SAAADI. The CDR3 has 13 amino acids. The J segment lost 9 bases and the V segment lost 4 bases, leaving 6 bases of the junction unmatched. This CDR3 is CASSGRAGAEQFF. In DNA form, the CDR3 reads TGCGCCAGCAGTGGTCGGGCGGGAGCTGAGCAGTTCTTC.

The table lists this clonotype with a few counts. The V and J genes are TRBV4-3 and TRBJ2-1; the D call may be TRBD1 or TRBD2 (5 bases each). Germline V lookup: CDR1 LGHNA, CDR2 YSLEER. Trimming took off 4 bases at V and 6 bases at J, with 16 bases between the two ends. CDR3 size: 15 residues. The DNA for the CDR3 is TGCGCCAGCAGCCGGTGGGGCGGACTGGGCAATGAGCAGTTCTTC. Translated, it gives CASSRWGGLGNEQFF.

The genes are TRBV20-1 and TRBJ2-2, with D possibly TRBD1 on 6 matching bases. This CDR3 is 12 amino acids long. Germline CDR1 is DFQATT and CDR2 is SNEGSKA (reference sequence). V lost 4 bases to trimming and J lost 6 bases, with 9 bases between them. CDR3 DNA: TGCAGTGCTACCAGGGGCCCCGGGGAGCTGTTTTTT. Amino acid sequence: CSATRGPGELFF.

The chain has TRBV28 and TRBJ2-7, with D uncertain. In germline, CDR1 is MDHEN, CDR2 SYDVKM. This CDR3 has 12 residues. V dropped 8 bases and J dropped 4 bases, with 12 bases sitting between them. CDR3 coding DNA: TGTGCCAGCCAGCTAGGTGGATACGAGCAGTACTTC. As protein: CASQLGGYEQYF.

The chain employs TRBV7-9 and TRBJ2-1; TRBD2 agrees at 9 bases. The CDR3 runs to 14 residues. V dropped 5 bases and J dropped 9; count of bases not matched to a gene: 8. The germline CDR1 and CDR2 sequences are SEHNR and FQNEAQ (reference sequence). CDR3 nucleotide sequence: TGTGCCAGCAGCACCCTAGCGGGGCGGGGTGAGCAGTTCTTC. This sequence encodes CASSTLAGRGEQFF.

The chain recombines TRBV6-4 with TRBJ2-3; 9 bases match TRBD2. The CDR3 loop spans 16 amino acids. Trimming removed 3 bases from V and 4 bases from J; junction bases left unmatched: 8. The germline V gene has CDR1 MRHNA and CDR2 SNTAGT. Here the CDR3 reads CASSESTGGGADTQYF. The CDR3 bases are TGTGCCAGCAGTGAGTCGACTGGCGGGGGGGCAGATACGCAGTATTTT.

The genes are TRBV2 and TRBJ1-2; TRBD1 is a possible D gene (5 bases). V lost 6 bases, J lost 4 bases, and 15 bases lay in between. This CDR3 is built from 14 residues. CDR1 SNHLY and CDR2 FYNNEI come from the germline V gene. The CDR3: CASSPWGDAYGYTF. DNA of the CDR3: TGTGCCAGCAGCCCGTGGGGGGACGCCTATGGCTACACCTTC.

CDR3 protein: CASSLEAGTAGTEAFF. The CDR3 DNA follows: TGTGCCAGCAGCTTAGAAGCAGGGACGGCTGGCACTGAAGCTTTCTTT. The chain combines TRBV7-2 with TRBJ1-1; a weak D match, TRBD1 (5 bases). Germline values: CDR1 SGHTA, CDR2 FQGNSA. The V end lost 1 base, the J end lost 4 bases, and 16 bases lay between the germline ends. This CDR3 is built from 16 residues.

V and J are TRBV10-3 and TRBJ1-2, with 7 bases aligning to TRBD1. This CDR3 comprises 14 residues. V shed 2 bases, J shed 6 bases, and the junction held 6 bases outside the gene matches. Per germline, CDR1 ENHRY and CDR2 SYGVKD. CDR3 residues: CAISEPTGTDGYTF. The DNA of the CDR3 is TGTGCCATCAGTGAGCCTACCGGGACAGATGGCTACACCTTC.